The text below deals with one T cell receptor (beta chain). These data are taken from a study of blood T cell repertoires in COVID-19. The V gene's germline CDR1 is KGHDR and CDR2 SFDVKD. There are 14 residues in the CDR3. J was trimmed by 6 bases and V by 5 bases; bases with no gene match: 7. The table came from immunoSEQ multiplex PCR; TCRdb's copy has only in-frame clones and leaves some out. The sample lists about 130,000 clones, around 83% occurring once. The chain carries TRBV24-1 and TRBJ2-3; TRBD2 matches at 7 bases. Sequenced sample: peripheral blood. This TCR came from a man aged 55 to 70 with acute or convalescent COVID-19. CDR3 DNA: TGTGCCACCAGTGGTTCGGCGGGAGATGATACGCAGTATTTT. This sequence encodes CATSGSAGDDTQYF.